The following is a T cell receptor beta chain sequence with its context. The data belong to a study of blood T cell repertoires in COVID-19. In the study overall: Italy, Spain and the United States were the sources of the convalescent and acute COVID-19 samples. The analysed material was cDNA or gDNA that came from T cells, B-cell-depleted T cells, or PBMCs.

In the original workflow: Reference gene primer amplification yielded estimated nucleated cell counts. Some clones are missing from TCRdb's copy, which holds only in-frame ones; the method was immunoSEQ multiplex PCR. V, J and clone size derive from that table, while D and trimming were established from the DNA sequence. Of about 230,000 clones listed, around 80% are singletons. The germline gives CDR1 LNHNV, CDR2 YYDKDF (reference sequence). The V and J ends lost 1 base and 3 bases, in that order; junction bases with no gene match: 8. The CDR3 runs 18 residues. This chain links TRBV15 with TRBJ2-3; 12 bases agree with TRBD2. What was sequenced was peripheral blood. The origin of this receptor is a woman aged 35 to 49 who had recovered from COVID-19. CDR3 residues: CATSRGGLAGIGTDTQYF. The CDR3 DNA reads as TGTGCCACCAGCAGAGGTGGACTAGCGGGGATAGGGACAGATACGCAGTATTTT.